Listed below are T cell receptor beta chains from one sample, sequenced in a study of blood T cell repertoires in COVID-19. Clones were sequenced by immunoSEQ multiplex PCR, and TCRdb holds only the in-frame ones, with some missing. The sample comprises about 150,000 clones, roughly 93% of which are singletons, and approximately 5% rests with the top ten. The sequenced material came from peripheral blood. These TCRs come from a man between 18 and 29 years old with COVID-19, enrolled during active disease. Both conserved end residues are part of each CDR3. The D gene is left open where the match is weak. Expanded clones get a size class; other rows say once, few or many, or leave the size out.

clone_size j_call d_call v_call cdr3_aa cdr3_nt
. TRBJ2-3 TRBD1 TRBV5-1 CASSFSDRDTDTQYF TGCGCCAGCAGCTTTTCAGACAGGGACACAGATACGCAGTATTTT
once TRBJ1-1 . TRBV24-1 CATSGGGSTEAFF TGTGCCACCAGTGGGGGGGGGAGTACTGAAGCTTTCTTT
. TRBJ2-1 TRBD2 TRBV9 CASSVGLAGGGYNEQFF TGTGCCAGCAGCGTGGGACTAGCGGGAGGGGGGTACAATGAGCAGTTCTTC
. TRBJ1-1 . TRBV6-6 CASIRTEGNTEAFF TGTGCCAGCATCCGAACGGAGGGGAACACTGAAGCTTTCTTT
. TRBJ1-2 . TRBV3-1/TRBV3-2 CASSQDSRPRPRTGRAQYGYTF TGTGCCAGCAGCCAAGATTCTCGGCCCCGCCCCCGAACCGGGAGGGCGCAGTATGGCTACACCTTC
once TRBJ1-5 . TRBV28 CASSFGRENQPQHF TGTGCCAGCAGTTTCGGCAGGGAAAATCAGCCCCAGCATTTT
. TRBJ2-1 TRBD2 TRBV7-3 CASSLYGGRGNEQFF TGTGCCAGCAGCTTATACGGCGGGAGGGGGAATGAGCAGTTCTTC
. TRBJ1-2 . TRBV12-3/TRBV12-4 CASSLVSYGYTF TGTGCCAGCAGTTTGGTCAGCTATGGCTACACCTTC
. TRBJ1-5 . TRBV27 CASSVWGGQPQHF TGTGCCAGCAGTGTTTGGGGGGGTCAGCCCCAGCATTTT
. TRBJ2-7 . TRBV12-3/TRBV12-4 CASSLQGYEQYF TGTGCCAGCAGTTTACAGGGCTACGAGCAGTACTTC
. TRBJ1-3 . TRBV11-3 CASSVETGNTIYF TGTGCCAGCAGCGTCGAGACAGGAAACACCATATATTTT
. TRBJ2-1 TRBD1 TRBV15 CATSIDRGSSNEQFF TGTGCCACCAGTATCGACAGGGGGAGCTCGAATGAGCAGTTCTTC
. TRBJ2-7 TRBD2 TRBV7-2 CASSLGSSGNPYEQYF TGTGCCAGCAGCCTCGGTTCTAGCGGGAACCCCTACGAGCAGTACTTC
. TRBJ1-2 . TRBV5-6 CASSPDRYGYTF TGTGCCAGCAGCCCCGACAGGTATGGCTACACCTTC
. TRBJ2-5 TRBD1 TRBV19 CASSIRTGGQETQYF TGTGCCAGTAGTATACGGACAGGGGGACAAGAGACCCAGTACTTC
. TRBJ1-1 . TRBV12-3/TRBV12-4 CASNPGAFF TGTGCCAGCAACCCAGGCGCTTTCTTT
. TRBJ2-7 TRBD2 TRBV7-9 CASSSGLAGLTYEQYF TGTGCCAGCAGCTCGGGACTAGCGGGACTCACCTACGAGCAGTACTTC
. TRBJ2-7 . TRBV28 CASTESSYEQYF TGTGCCAGCACTGAGAGCTCCTACGAGCAGTACTTC
. TRBJ2-7 TRBD2 TRBV11-2 CASLRPGRSSYEQYF TGTGCCAGTCTCCGGCCCGGGAGGTCATCCTACGAGCAGTACTTC
. TRBJ2-1 . TRBV5-1 CASSFSRMPDWEEQFF TGCGCCAGCAGCTTTTCAAGGATGCCAGATTGGGAGGAGCAGTTCTTC
. TRBJ2-2 TRBD1 TRBV25-1 CASSAWTGTGELFF TGTGCCAGCAGTGCTTGGACAGGGACCGGGGAGCTGTTTTTT
. TRBJ1-1 . TRBV7-9 CASSLGARGNTEAFF TGTGCCAGCAGCTTAGGGGCCAGGGGGAACACTGAAGCTTTCTTT
. TRBJ1-5 . TRBV9 CASSADISNQPQHF TGTGCCAGCAGCGCCGACATCAGCAATCAGCCCCAGCATTTT
. TRBJ2-1 TRBD2 TRBV30 CAWERTSGSTYNEQFF TGTGCCTGGGAAAGGACTAGCGGGAGCACCTACAATGAGCAGTTCTTC
. TRBJ2-4 . TRBV4-2 CASSQDLWGATTIQYF TGTGCCAGCAGCCAAGATCTGTGGGGCGCGACAACCATTCAGTACTTC
. TRBJ1-3 . TRBV28 CASSLSRGRVGNTIYF TGTGCCAGCAGTTTATCCCGAGGCCGGGTTGGAAACACCATATATTTT
. TRBJ1-2 TRBD1 TRBV9 CASSARTGDNYGYTF TGTGCCAGCAGCGCGCGGACAGGGGATAACTATGGCTACACCTTC
. TRBJ2-7 . TRBV28 CASSTPGVMEESYEQYF TGTGCCAGCAGTACCCCGGGAGTAATGGAGGAGTCCTACGAGCAGTACTTC
. TRBJ1-2 TRBD1 TRBV9 CASSATGGGGYGYTF TGTGCCAGCAGCGCCACAGGGGGCGGTGGCTATGGCTACACCTTC
. TRBJ2-1 TRBD2 TRBV4-1 CASSRVAGAYNEQFF TGCGCCAGCAGCCGGGTAGCGGGGGCTTACAATGAGCAGTTCTTC
. TRBJ2-7 TRBD1 TRBV7-8 CASSRGRTGGGYEQYF TGTGCCAGCAGCCGCGGCCGGACAGGGGGCGGGTACGAGCAGTACTTC
. TRBJ1-4 TRBD1 TRBV19 CASSLTGRGEKLLF TGTGCCAGTAGTCTGACAGGGCGAGGGGAAAAACTGCTTTTT
. TRBJ2-5 . TRBV19 CASSMQVGTQYF TGTGCCAGTAGTATGCAGGTCGGGACCCAGTACTTC
. TRBJ2-7 TRBD2 TRBV30 CAWSQTGTTSYEQYF TGTGCCTGGAGTCAAACCGGGACTACCTCCTACGAGCAGTACTTC
once TRBJ2-7 . TRBV19 CASQVGPGGVQYF TGTGCCAGTCAAGTTGGGCCGGGGGGCGTGCAGTACTTC
. TRBJ1-6 TRBD1 TRBV3-1/TRBV3-2 CASSPGQGQRVSPLHF TGTGCCAGCAGCCCGGGACAGGGACAGAGGGTTTCACCCCTCCACTTT
. TRBJ2-7 . TRBV12-3/TRBV12-4 CASSLGAYEQYF TGTGCCAGCAGTTTGGGCGCCTACGAGCAGTACTTC
. TRBJ2-1 . TRBV6-5 CASSSGWARNNEQFF TGTGCCAGCAGTTCAGGGTGGGCGCGAAACAATGAGCAGTTCTTC
. TRBJ1-2 TRBD1 TRBV6-5 CASHGTGPLGYGYTF TGTGCCAGTCACGGGACAGGGCCGTTGGGATATGGCTACACCTTC
. TRBJ1-5 . TRBV12-3/TRBV12-4 CASSSLEGQPQHF TGTGCCAGCAGTAGTTTAGAGGGTCAGCCCCAGCATTTT
. TRBJ1-1 . TRBV11-2 CASSPTSGIRAEAFF TGTGCCAGCAGCCCGACCTCAGGGATTCGGGCTGAAGCTTTCTTT